Listed below are T cell receptor beta chains from one sample, sequenced in a study of shared clonotypes between healthy human individuals. Repertoires were generated with immunoSEQ multiplex PCR, while TCRdb's copy carries only in-frame clones and drops some. Of about 680,000 clones listed, less than 80% are singletons. Sequenced input: memory CD4+ T cells sorted from blood. The receptor set was obtained from a woman in her twenties or thirties in good health. CDR3s leave out the opening cysteine and the closing phenylalanine or tryptophan. Fields, in order: V gene, clone size, J gene, CDR3 protein. For some rows the clone size is stated as once, few or many, or as a class when expanded; others skip it.

TRBV5-1,-,TRBJ2-7,ASSLGEDRVWEQY
TRBV28,-,TRBJ1-5,ASSSSQGQRGNQPQH
TRBV7-2,-,TRBJ2-3,ASTSRTGSGSTDTQY
TRBV10-1,few,TRBJ2-7,ASSEAVRDGKNEQY
TRBV2,-,TRBJ1-2,ASRDTAFYGYT
TRBV6-1,few,TRBJ2-7,ASRQGSSSSYEQY
TRBV5-1,-,TRBJ2-1,ASSLRAGDQYNEQF
TRBV6-1,-,TRBJ2-7,ATRTSGPYEQY
TRBV9,-,TRBJ2-2,ASSVGLTRTNTGELF
TRBV25-1,-,TRBJ1-1,ASNRWGDTEAF
TRBV9,few,TRBJ1-1,ASSPLVGAGTEAF
TRBV11-2,-,TRBJ1-4,ASSPDTVSYEKLF
TRBV6-5,-,TRBJ2-7,ASSPRGGWTYEQY
TRBV6-1,-,TRBJ2-6,ASVISGANVLT
TRBV4-1,few,TRBJ1-4,ASSQRTGSEKLF
TRBV28,-,TRBJ2-1,ASRDRREAVYEQF
TRBV9,-,TRBJ2-2,ASSALAGGPRTGELF
TRBV5-1,-,TRBJ1-2,ASSFRGDDGYT
TRBV7-2,-,TRBJ1-5,ASSSVQGSQPQH
TRBV6-1,once,TRBJ1-5,ASRREANQPQH
TRBV11-2,-,TRBJ2-5,ASSRRQGRGETQY
TRBV6-5,-,TRBJ2-5,ASSYSGSKETQY
TRBV6-4,-,TRBJ1-4,ASSVKKVRGRKLF
TRBV11-3,-,TRBJ2-1,ASSTRQGAHEQF
TRBV11-2,once,TRBJ2-7,ASSYERAPSYEQY
TRBV7-3,-,TRBJ2-1,ASSPKGGSEIRPSYNEQF